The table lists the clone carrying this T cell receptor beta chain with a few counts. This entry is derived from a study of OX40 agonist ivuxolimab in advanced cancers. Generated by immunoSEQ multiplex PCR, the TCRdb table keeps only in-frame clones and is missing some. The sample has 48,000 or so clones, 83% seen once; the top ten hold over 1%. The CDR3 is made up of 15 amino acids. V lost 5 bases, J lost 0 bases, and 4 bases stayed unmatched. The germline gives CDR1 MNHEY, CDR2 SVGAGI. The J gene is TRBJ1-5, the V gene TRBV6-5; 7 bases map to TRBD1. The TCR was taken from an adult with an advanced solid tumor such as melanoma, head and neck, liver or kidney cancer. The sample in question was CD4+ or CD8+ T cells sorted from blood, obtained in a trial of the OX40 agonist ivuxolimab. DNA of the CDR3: TGTGCCAGCAGTCCCAGGGGGGATAGCAATCAGCCCCAGCATTTT. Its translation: CASSPRGDSNQPQHF.